A single sample is the source of the 23 T cell receptor beta chains below, sequenced in a study of T cells after yellow fever vaccination. TCRdb redid the calling of the 5' RACE reads with MiXCR, one entry per CDR3 protein. The profile shows roughly 160,000 distinct CDR3 sequences, around 9% of them singletons. Sequencing was performed on CD8+ T cells sorted from PBMCs, taken 45 days after the yellow fever booster vaccination. The receptors stem from a man aged 18 to 29 who received the YFV17D yellow fever vaccine.

This clonotype was found a few times. J is TRBJ1-6 and V is TRBV6-5; 7 bases map to TRBD1. Germline V lookup: CDR1 MNHEY, CDR2 SVGAGI. J lost 9 bases, V lost 5 bases, and 19 bases had no gene match. The CDR3 runs to 18 residues. This CDR3 is CASSRWTGRPTMGSPLHF. Here the CDR3 DNA reads TGTGCCAGCAGTCGCTGGACAGGAAGACCAACTATGGGTTCACCCCTCCACTTT.

This chain connects TRBV12-5 to TRBJ2-3; D gene uncertain. The length of the CDR3 is 12 residues. Germline-derived CDR1 and CDR2 are LGHNT and FRNRAP. The ends were cut back, 0 bases at V and 5 bases at J, with 3 bases in the middle. The CDR3 sequence is CASGLVVDTQYF. CDR3 bases: TGTGCTAGTGGTTTGGTGGTAGATACGCAGTATTTT.

This clonotype occurred a few times. The chain uses TRBV4-1 and TRBJ2-2; TRBD2 agrees at 8 bases. Unmatched junction bases numbered 5, after V lost 0 bases and J lost 2 bases. CDR1 is MGHRA and CDR2 is YSYEKL in the germline V gene. The CDR3 is made up of 17 amino acids. This CDR3 is CASSQDVSGGNTGELFF. The CDR3 bases are TGCGCCAGCAGCCAAGATGTCAGCGGGGGAAACACCGGGGAGCTGTTTTTT.

This clonotype was detected only once. The J gene is TRBJ1-5, the V gene TRBV6-5; a possible D gene is TRBD1 (6 bases). The germline gives CDR1 MNHEY, CDR2 SVGAGI. The CDR3 is made up of 15 amino acids. Deletions cut 6 bases from V and 1 base from J, with 13 bases between. CDR3 amino acids: CASSPRQDSNQPQHF. CDR3 nucleotide sequence: TGTGCCAGCAGCCCTCGACAGGACAGCAATCAGCCCCAGCATTTT.

This clonotype was counted between two and nine times. This chain uses TRBV5-4 with TRBJ2-1; D perhaps matches TRBD1 (5 bases). The germline V gene encodes CDR1 SGHNT and CDR2 YYREEE (reference sequence). The CDR3 contains 13 residues. V was clipped by 0 bases and J by 8 bases, with 9 bases between them. CDR3 coding DNA: TGTGCCAGCAGCTTGGGAGACAGTGATGAGCAGTTCTTC. Residues: CASSLGDSDEQFF.

The sample holds a few counts of this clonotype. The chain is built from TRBV12-3 or TRBV12-4 and TRBJ2-5; 11 nucleotides agree with TRBD1. CDR3 length: 15 amino acids. The ends lost 6 bases at V and 4 bases at J; junction bases unmatched: 7. This CDR3 reads CASRTGTGGSETQYF. CDR3 coding DNA: TGTGCCAGCAGGACCGGGACAGGGGGTTCAGAGACCCAGTACTTC.

The chain links TRBV19 to TRBJ2-2; TRBD1 or TRBD2 may be the D gene (5 bases each). The germline V gene has CDR1 LNHDA and CDR2 SQIVND (reference sequence). V gave up 7 bases and J gave up 5 bases, with 11 bases separating them. The CDR3 is 13 residues long. CDR3: CASTSWGTGELFF. The CDR3 DNA follows: TGTGCCAGTACCTCGTGGGGGACCGGGGAGCTGTTTTTT.

This clonotype was detected only a few times. The chain carries TRBV6-1 and TRBJ2-3; D is possibly TRBD2 (6 bases). V lost 7 bases, J lost 6 bases, and 17 bases lay in between. This CDR3 is 14 amino acids long. The germline CDR1 and CDR2 sequences are MNHNS and SASEGT. The DNA for the CDR3 is TGTGCCAGCAAGGGAGCGGGCTTTGTGGATACGCAGTATTTT. This encodes CASKGAGFVDTQYF.

V gene TRBV7-9 combines with J gene TRBJ1-2, with TRBD1 identical over 9 bases. CDR1 and CDR2 from the germline V gene are SEHNR and FQNEAQ (reference sequence). The CDR3 covers 13 residues. Trimming removed 5 bases from V and 6 bases from J; junction bases left unmatched: 4. The CDR3 DNA reads as TGTGCCAGCAGCATGGACAGGGGCCATGGCTACACCTTC. Translated, it gives CASSMDRGHGYTF.

This clonotype has a count of ten or more. The chain joins TRBV6-2 or TRBV6-3 to TRBJ2-1; 7 bases agree with TRBD1. CDR1 MNHEY and CDR2 SVGEGT come from the germline V gene. There are 13 residues in the CDR3. V was pared by 3 bases and J by 9 bases, with 5 bases of the junction left unmatched. Written as DNA, the CDR3 is TGTGCCAGCAGTTATTCGACAGGGTTTGAGCAGTTCTTC. Translation gives CASSYSTGFEQFF.

In its sample, this clonotype was seen a few times. The CDR3 protein is CASSYLRGENEQFF. The CDR3 bases are TGTGCCAGCAGTTACCTTCGGGGCGAGAATGAGCAGTTCTTC. V gene TRBV6-2 or TRBV6-3 combines with J gene TRBJ2-1; the D gene could be TRBD1 or TRBD2 (5 bases each). The CDR3 has 14 amino acids. The germline gives CDR1 MNHEY, CDR2 SVGEGT. Trimming took off 2 bases at V and 7 bases at J, with 12 bases between the two ends.

The gene calls are TRBV20-1 and TRBJ1-2, with TRBD1 matching 9 bases. V lost 6 bases to trimming and J lost 3 bases; unmatched junction nucleotides: 5. The CDR3 is made up of 13 amino acids. CDR1 and CDR2 (germline): DFQATT, SNEGSKA (reference sequence). This CDR3 is CSAPDRGDYGYTF. DNA for the CDR3: TGCAGTGCGCCGGACAGGGGAGACTATGGCTACACCTTC.

This clonotype was seen many times. The chain combines TRBV6-1 with TRBJ2-2; D remains unclear. Deletions cut 1 base from V and 5 bases from J, with 11 bases between. The CDR3 loop spans 15 amino acids. Germline V gene sequence: CDR1 MNHNS, CDR2 SASEGT. The CDR3 nucleotides read TGTGCCAGCAGTGAAGTCTTGGCGGAGACCGGGGAGCTGTTTTTT. It yields the protein CASSEVLAETGELFF.

The chain couples TRBV27 to TRBJ2-1; TRBD2 aligns across 10 bases. This CDR3 has 17 residues. V gave up 5 bases and J gave up 3 bases; unmatched junction bases: 10. CDR1 and CDR2 from the germline V gene are MNHEY and SMNVEV (reference sequence). CDR3 amino acids: CASSIRELAGLYNEQFF. The CDR3, as DNA: TGTGCCAGCAGTATAAGGGAACTAGCGGGACTCTACAATGAGCAGTTCTTC.

This chain uses TRBV6-2 or TRBV6-3 with TRBJ2-3; TRBD2 might be the D (5 bases). This CDR3 has 18 residues. Germline CDR1 reads MNHEY; CDR2 reads SVGEGT. V gave up 0 bases and J gave up 4 bases, with 20 bases separating them. The CDR3 sequence: CASSYSRAGESPPDTQYF. In DNA form, the CDR3 reads TGTGCCAGCAGTTACTCGAGGGCTGGAGAAAGTCCCCCAGATACGCAGTATTTT.

This clonotype was detected many times. Relative to the germline gene, one junction end is altered; a read error may explain this. The chain combines TRBV5-1 with TRBJ2-1; TRBD2 agrees at 10 bases. The length of the CDR3 is 14 residues. Germline V gives CDR1 SGHRS, CDR2 YFSETQ. This CDR3 reads CASSLAGGHNEQFF. DNA for the CDR3: TGTGCCAGCAGCTTAGCGGGGGGACACAATGAGCAGTTCTTC.

This clonotype was observed a handful of times. The gene calls are TRBV29-1 and TRBJ2-3, with a possible D match to TRBD2 (6 bases). The CDR3 contains 15 residues. Trimming pared 3 bases from V and 0 bases from J, leaving 13 bases between. Germline V gene data show CDR1 as SQVTM and CDR2 as ANQGSEA. The CDR3 region has the DNA TGCAGCGTTGAGATGGGGCGGGGAAGCACAGATACGCAGTATTTT. This codes for CSVEMGRGSTDTQYF.

This clonotype was seen many times. The chain has TRBV30 and TRBJ2-7; D is ambiguous. The V gene lost 2 bases and the J gene lost 7 bases, with 18 bases spanning the gap. The CDR3 has 14 residues. In germline, CDR1 is GTSNPN, CDR2 SVGIG (reference sequence). Here the CDR3 reads CAWSPGLLGVEQYF. The CDR3 nucleotides read TGTGCCTGGAGTCCCGGGCTCCTAGGTGTGGAGCAGTACTTC. The complete variable domain, with remaining parts taken from reference TRBV30 and TRBJ2-7, reads SQTIHQWPATLVQPVGSPLSLECTVEGTSNPNLYWYRQAAGRGLQLLFYSVGIGQISSEVPQNLSASRPQDRQFILSSKKLLLSDSGFYLCAWSPGLLGVEQYFGPGTRLTVT.

The chain carries TRBV10-3 and TRBJ1-6; TRBD1 is a possible D gene (5 bases). Between the trimmed V and J ends, which lost 3 bases and 9 bases, there was a span of 12 bases. CDR3 length equals 14 residues. Germline V gives CDR1 ENHRY, CDR2 SYGVKD. The DNA for the CDR3 is TGTGCCATCAGTGACAAGGGGTTGGGTTCACCCCTCCACTTT. It encodes CAISDKGLGSPLHF.

Only a few counts were recorded for this clonotype. The CDR3: CASGESDGTSNEQFF. Here the CDR3 DNA reads TGTGCTAGTGGGGAATCCGACGGGACCTCCAATGAGCAGTTCTTC. V usage is TRBV12-5 and J usage is TRBJ2-1; D assignment may be TRBD1 or TRBD2 (5 bases each). The CDR3 consists of 15 residues. V was shortened by 6 bases and J by 6 bases, with 18 bases between the two germline ends. CDR1 and CDR2 (germline): LGHNT, FRNRAP.

This clonotype was seen a handful of times. V is TRBV9 and J is TRBJ1-2, with D perhaps TRBD1 (5 bases). Germline V gene sequence: CDR1 SGDLS, CDR2 YYNGEE. This CDR3 has 13 amino acids. The V end was cut by 3 bases, the J end by 3 bases, with 9 bases between. CDR3 bases: TGTGCCAGCAGCGCGGGGGAGTACTATGGCTACACCTTC. The encoded protein is CASSAGEYYGYTF. Full variable domain (rest looked up from reference TRBV9 and TRBJ1-2): DSGVTQTPKHLITATGQRVTLRCSPRSGDLSVYWYQQSLDQGLQFLIQYYNGEERAKGNILERFSAQQFPDLHSELNLSSLELGDSALYFCASSAGEYYGYTFGSGTRLTVV.

This clonotype was counted a few times. The chain joins TRBV6-2 or TRBV6-3 to TRBJ1-5; 7 bases map to TRBD1. This CDR3 is 17 amino acids long. V trimming: 7 bases; J trimming: 8 bases; junction bases outside the gene matches: 20. CDR1 is MNHEY, CDR2 SVGEGT, per germline. The CDR3 spells CASKGWEGALALEPQHF. The CDR3 DNA reads TGTGCCAGCAAGGGGTGGGAGGGGGCGCTTGCCTTGGAGCCCCAGCATTTT.

The chain joins TRBV5-1 to TRBJ2-2; 9 positions match TRBD1. This CDR3 has 15 residues. The germline CDR1 and CDR2 sequences are SGHRS and YFSETQ. With V trimmed by 3 bases and J by 3 bases, 3 bases remained unmatched. CDR3 loop: CASSSGQGYTGELFF. The CDR3 nucleotides are TGCGCCAGCAGCTCGGGACAGGGATACACCGGGGAGCTGTTTTTT.